The 27 T cell receptor beta chains in this list originate from one sample, sequenced in a study of siplizumab effects on memory and regulatory T cells. Profiling relied on immunoSEQ multiplex PCR, and the TCRdb table lists in-frame clones only, not all of them. The sample has 75,000 to 100,000 clones, just under 95% seen once. Source material: non-Treg CD4+ T cells sorted from blood. The origin of the receptors is a human donor in good health.

CDR3 sequence reads: CASSLVGYPTGSYEQYF. CDR3 coding DNA: TGTGCCAGCAGCTTAGTAGGGTACCCGACGGGCTCCTACGAGCAGTACTTC. The genes are TRBV7-2 and TRBJ2-7, with unresolved D. CDR3 length: 17 amino acids. Trimming cost V 1 base and J 0 bases, with 16 bases left between them. Germline values: CDR1 SGHTA, CDR2 FQGNSA.

This clone was observed once. This chain uses TRBV5-1 with TRBJ1-3; D remains ambiguous. The CDR3 extends over 15 amino acids. V dropped 4 bases and J dropped 2 bases, with 13 bases sitting between them. Germline CDR1 SGHRS, CDR2 YFSETQ. The CDR3 bases are TGCGCCAGCAGCCCCCGCCAGACTACTGGAAACACCATATATTTT. Amino acids: CASSPRQTTGNTIYF.

This sequence joins TRBV30 and TRBJ1-4; D gene uncertain. The CDR3 loop spans 15 amino acids. Germline V gives CDR1 GTSNPN, CDR2 SVGIG (reference sequence). The V end was cut by 2 bases, the J end by 4 bases, with 14 bases between. CDR3 in amino acids: CAWSRAATINEKLFF. The DNA of the CDR3 is TGTGCCTGGAGTAGGGCGGCAACCATTAATGAAAAACTGTTTTTT.

CDR3 loop: CASSGDRVYEQYF. The CDR3 DNA reads TGTGCCAGCAGTGGGGACAGGGTTTACGAGCAGTACTTC. The J gene is TRBJ2-7, the V gene TRBV2, with 9 bases matching TRBD1. Germline assignment: CDR1 SNHLY and CDR2 FYNNEI. The trim removed 4 bases at V and 4 bases at J, leaving 2 bases unmatched. CDR3 length equals 13 residues.

This clone was counted a few times. V gene TRBV19 combines with J gene TRBJ1-1, with 7 positions matching TRBD1. The CDR3 is 14 amino acids. The junction had 4 bases not matched to a gene; V was cut back by 6 bases and J by 0 bases. Germline CDR1 is LNHDA and CDR2 is SQIVND (reference sequence). The CDR3 coding sequence is TGTGCCAGTAGCAGGACAGGTGTGAACACTGAAGCTTTCTTT. Translating it yields CASSRTGVNTEAFF.

The rearrangement joins TRBV5-6 to TRBJ1-1; D remains ambiguous. Per the germline V gene, CDR1 is SGHDT and CDR2 is YYEEEE. Trimming stripped 1 base from V and 0 bases from J, with 7 bases between. The CDR3 sequence is 14 residues long. The CDR3 is CASSLFLMNTEAFF. Here the CDR3 DNA reads TGTGCCAGCAGCTTGTTTCTTATGAACACTGAAGCTTTCTTT.

This clone showed up just a few times. The chain carries TRBV19 and TRBJ1-2, with a possible D match to TRBD1 (5 bases). Deletions cut 0 bases from V and 3 bases from J, with 14 bases between. The CDR3 spans 16 residues. CDR1 is LNHDA, CDR2 SQIVND, per germline (reference sequence). The CDR3 protein is CASSIDRREGDYGYTF. The CDR3 region has the DNA TGTGCCAGTAGTATAGATCGAAGGGAAGGGGACTATGGCTACACCTTC.

This chain joins TRBV25-1 and TRBJ2-2; D is unresolved. Trimming cost V 4 bases and J 1 base, with 7 bases left between them. There are 14 residues in the CDR3. Germline-derived CDR1 and CDR2 are MGHDK and SYGVNS. DNA for the CDR3: TGTGCCAGCAGTGGTGTGGGGAACACCGGGGAGCTGTTTTTT. Translated: CASSGVGNTGELFF.

This chain links TRBV19 with TRBJ1-5; a weak D match, TRBD1 (5 bases). Trimming removed 6 bases from V and 1 base from J, with 16 bases in between. The CDR3 covers 16 residues. CDR1 LNHDA and CDR2 SQIVND come from the germline V gene (reference sequence). CDR3: CASREQTGPSNQPQHF. CDR3 bases: TGTGCCAGTAGAGAGCAAACAGGACCCAGCAATCAGCCCCAGCATTTT.

This clone was counted once. The V gene is TRBV6-1, the J gene TRBJ2-5; D might be TRBD2 (6 bases). In germline, CDR1 is MNHNS, CDR2 SASEGT. This CDR3 has 13 residues. Trimming cost V 4 bases and J 4 bases, with 10 bases left between them. CDR3 residues: CASSVRGGETQYF. CDR3 DNA sequence: TGTGCCAGCAGTGTCCGGGGAGGAGAGACCCAGTACTTC.

The chain links TRBV10-2 to TRBJ2-1, with unresolved D. Germline loops: CDR1 WSHSY, CDR2 SAAADI. The CDR3 runs to 15 residues. Trimming pared 6 bases from V and 0 bases from J, leaving 12 bases between. Here the CDR3 DNA reads TGCGCCAGCAGGGGGATTAGATCCTCCTACAATGAGCAGTTCTTC. As protein: CASRGIRSSYNEQFF.

The genes are TRBV7-3 and TRBJ2-3; 7 bases are shared with TRBD2. CDR3 size: 14 residues. J lost 2 bases, V lost 5 bases, and 4 bases had no gene match. Germline V gene lookup returns CDR1 SGHTA and CDR2 FQGTGA. The CDR3 coding sequence is TGTGCCAGCAGCGCCAGCGGGACCACAGATACGCAGTATTTT. As protein: CASSASGTTDTQYF.

The chain is built from TRBV29-1 and TRBJ2-7; D is ambiguous. With 4 bases removed from V and 0 bases from J, the gap between germline ends came to 10 bases. CDR1 and CDR2 (germline): SQVTM, ANQGSEA. The CDR3 covers 13 residues. This CDR3 reads CSVVEASSYEQYF. The CDR3 coding sequence is TGCAGCGTTGTAGAGGCTTCCTCCTACGAGCAGTACTTC.

The V call is TRBV30, the J call TRBJ2-7; a possible D gene is TRBD2 (5 bases). Germline lookup yields CDR1 GTSNPN and CDR2 SVGIG (reference sequence). The CDR3 runs 15 residues. Deletions cut 2 bases from V and 7 bases from J, with 21 bases between. CDR3: CAWSPSFAGVAEQYF. CDR3 nucleotide sequence: TGTGCCTGGAGTCCCTCGTTCGCCGGGGTGGCTGAGCAGTACTTC.

The chain uses TRBV5-4 and TRBJ2-2; weak D call: TRBD2 (6 bases). Germline V gives CDR1 SGHNT, CDR2 YYREEE (reference sequence). Trimming took off 0 bases at V and 5 bases at J, with 11 bases between the two ends. This CDR3 has 15 residues. The CDR3, as DNA: TGTGCCAGCAGCTTGGAGGGTGGGAGGACCGGGGAGCTGTTTTTT. Translating it yields CASSLEGGRTGELFF.

This clone has only one observation. The chain employs TRBV5-1 and TRBJ1-1; no reliable D call. Trimming shortened V by 1 base and J by 1 base, and 8 bases separated the two germline ends. The CDR3 length is 14 residues. Germline CDR1 is SGHRS and CDR2 is YFSETQ. The CDR3 region has the DNA TGCGCCAGCAGCTTGTTAACGTCGAACACTGAAGCTTTCTTT. It translates to CASSLLTSNTEAFF. Full variable domain (rest looked up from reference TRBV5-1 and TRBJ1-1): KAGVTQTPRYLIKTRGQQVTLSCSPISGHRSVSWYQQTPGQGLQFLFEYFSETQRNKGNFPGRFSGRQFSNSRSEMNVSTLELGDSALYLCASSLLTSNTEAFFGQGTRLTVV.

The chain links TRBV18 to TRBJ1-1, with 7 bases aligning to TRBD1. Germline V CDR1 and CDR2: KGHSH, LQKENI. This CDR3 spans 15 amino acids. The junction had 6 bases not matched to a gene; V was cut back by 0 bases and J by 5 bases. The DNA of the CDR3 is TGTGCCAGCTCACCACCACCAGGGGGGAGGACTGAAGCTTTCTTT. As protein: CASSPPPGGRTEAFF.

The rearrangement links TRBV19 to TRBJ2-7; 7 bases match TRBD1. The CDR3 runs to 14 residues. Germline values: CDR1 LNHDA, CDR2 SQIVND (reference sequence). Trimming took 5 bases from V and 2 from J; bases not matched to a gene: 6. The CDR3 loop is CASSARQGPYEQYF. As DNA, the CDR3 is TGTGCCAGTAGTGCCCGACAGGGTCCCTACGAGCAGTACTTC.

This chain uses TRBV6-5 with TRBJ2-3; the D is unclear. Germline values: CDR1 MNHEY, CDR2 SVGAGI. Trimming cost V 6 bases and J 6 bases, with 10 bases left between them. The CDR3 totals 12 residues. DNA of the CDR3: TGTGCCAGCAGGTCCGATGGGGATACGCAGTATTTT. Residues: CASRSDGDTQYF.

The chain recombines TRBV28 with TRBJ2-2; 9 nucleotides line up with TRBD1. The V gene end was trimmed by 2 bases and the J gene end by 7 bases; junction bases not matched to a gene: 2. The germline CDR1 and CDR2 sequences are MDHEN and SYDVKM. The CDR3 sequence is 14 residues long. The CDR3 is CASSLPGQGGELFF. CDR3 bases: TGTGCCAGCAGTTTACCGGGACAGGGCGGGGAGCTGTTTTTT.

V usage is TRBV27 and J usage is TRBJ1-5; unclear D gene. The germline V and J ends were trimmed by 7 bases and 1 base, with 17 bases remaining between them. Germline values: CDR1 MNHEY, CDR2 SMNVEV (reference sequence). The CDR3 length is 16 residues. CDR3 in amino acids: CASKTLGRVSNQPQHF. CDR3 DNA: TGTGCCAGCAAAACCCTCGGGAGGGTAAGCAATCAGCCCCAGCATTTT.

The chain joins TRBV29-1 to TRBJ1-3; possibly TRBD1 for D (5 bases). CDR1 and CDR2 from the germline V gene are SQVTM and ANQGSEA. The CDR3 is made up of 11 amino acids. Trimming took 4 bases from V and 4 from J, leaving 5 bases between them. CDR3 amino acids: CSVGQGNTIYF. CDR3 nucleotides: TGCAGCGTTGGACAGGGAAACACCATATATTTT.

The gene calls are TRBV4-1 and TRBJ2-4, with D possibly TRBD1 on 6 matching bases. Trimming left V 0 bases short and J 14 bases short, with 23 bases between. This CDR3 has 16 residues. CDR1 MGHRA and CDR2 YSYEKL come from the germline V gene. Here the CDR3 reads CASSQDRGSTGSFEYF. The CDR3 region has the DNA TGCGCCAGCAGCCAAGATAGGGGATCAACAGGGAGTTTCGAGTACTTC.

This chain joins TRBV9 and TRBJ2-3; 9 bases align to TRBD2. The V gene's germline CDR1 is SGDLS and CDR2 YYNGEE. V trimming: 0 bases; J trimming: 6 bases; junction bases outside the gene matches: 8. The CDR3 covers 16 residues. Here the CDR3 DNA reads TGTGCCAGCAGCGTAGATCGCGGGAGGGGGGAGGATACGCAGTATTTT. It encodes CASSVDRGRGEDTQYF.

In the case of this clone: One junction end disagrees with the germline gene, perhaps due to a read error. This sequence joins TRBV6-5 and TRBJ2-2, with unresolved D. Germline V gene lookup returns CDR1 MNHEY and CDR2 SVGAGI. This CDR3 spans 14 amino acids. CDR3: CASRTFSRLGQLFF. DNA for the CDR3: TGTGCCAGCAGAACCTTTAGCCGCCTCGGGCAGCTGTTTTTT.

In its sample, this clone was seen once. V usage is TRBV18 and J usage is TRBJ1-2, with a weak D call TRBD1 (6 bases). This CDR3 region has 15 residues. With 5 bases removed from V and 0 bases from J, the gap between germline ends came to 13 bases. CDR1 is KGHSH, CDR2 LQKENI, per germline. The CDR3 coding sequence is TGTGCCAGCTCATGGACAGAACGAGCTAACTATGGCTACACCTTC. Its protein is CASSWTERANYGYTF.

The chain is built from TRBV29-1 and TRBJ2-5; 10 nucleotides match TRBD2. The trim removed 4 bases at V and 3 bases at J, leaving 5 bases unmatched. There are 14 residues in the CDR3. Germline V lookup: CDR1 SQVTM, CDR2 ANQGSEA. Here the CDR3 reads CSVAPSGREETQYF. The CDR3 DNA follows: TGCAGCGTTGCCCCCAGCGGGAGGGAAGAGACCCAGTACTTC.